This passage covers 16 T cell receptor beta chains from one sample sequenced in a study of blood T cell repertoires in COVID-19. Libraries were prepared by immunoSEQ multiplex PCR; TCRdb keeps only in-frame clonotypes and omits some of them. The sample carries around 300,000 clones, about 90% recorded once. Material: peripheral blood. These receptors all come from a woman aged 40 to 49 with COVID-19, enrolled during active disease.

V and J are TRBV19 and TRBJ1-1, with unresolved D. This CDR3 has 18 residues. Germline loops: CDR1 LNHDA, CDR2 SQIVND (reference sequence). Trimming left V 3 bases short and J 2 bases short, with 22 bases between. The CDR3 region has the DNA TGTGCCAGTAGTATTCTCTTTATGGGCAAGCCATTAAACACTGAAGCTTTCTTT. Translation gives CASSILFMGKPLNTEAFF.

The rearrangement uses TRBV5-1 and TRBJ2-5; 16 nucleotides line up with TRBD2. Per germline, CDR1 SGHRS and CDR2 YFSETQ. CDR3 size: 16 residues. Trimming removed 3 bases from V and 2 bases from J; junction bases left unmatched: 1. In nucleotides, the CDR3 is TGCGCCAGCAGCTCGGGACTAGCGGGGGGGCAAGAGACCCAGTACTTC. It translates to CASSSGLAGGQETQYF.

This clone occurred once. V is TRBV4-3 and J is TRBJ2-7; D is unresolved. Germline values: CDR1 LGHNA, CDR2 YSLEER. The CDR3 consists of 15 residues. V lost 0 bases and J lost 2, with 11 bases in between. In DNA, the CDR3 is TGCGCCAGCAGCCAAGATTTCGGAGTTACCTACGAGCAGTACTTC. Its translation is CASSQDFGVTYEQYF.

V usage is TRBV18 and J usage is TRBJ2-1, with TRBD2 matching over 7 bases. The V segment lost 5 bases and the J segment 2 bases; nucleotides outside the gene matches: 9. The CDR3 loop spans 16 amino acids. Germline CDR1 reads KGHSH; CDR2 reads LQKENI. The CDR3 sequence: CASSSSSGVTYNEQFF. The CDR3 coding sequence is TGTGCCAGCTCAAGCTCTAGCGGAGTCACCTACAATGAGCAGTTCTTC.

This clone was seen only a few times. This CDR3 reads CATSGQMGGKLFF. DNA for the CDR3: TGTGCCACCAGTGGACAGATGGGTGGAAAACTGTTTTTT. J is TRBJ1-4 and V is TRBV24-1, with D tentatively TRBD1 (5 bases). Germline assignment: CDR1 KGHDR and CDR2 SFDVKD. The V end was cut by 5 bases, the J end by 10 bases, with 13 bases between. The CDR3 loop spans 13 amino acids.

The J gene is TRBJ2-7, the V gene TRBV5-1, with TRBD2 as a possible D gene (7 bases). Trimming took 0 bases from V and 2 from J, leaving 18 bases between them. The CDR3 contains 17 residues. CDR1 and CDR2 (germline): SGHRS, YFSETQ. The CDR3 DNA is TGCGCCAGCAGCTTGGCCATGGGGGGGGCTACCCCCTACGAGCAGTACTTC. Amino acid sequence: CASSLAMGGATPYEQYF.

The CDR3 region has the DNA TGTGCCAGCAGTTATAGGACAGGTTCGTCCCACGAGCAGTACTTC. Amino acids: CASSYRTGSSHEQYF. The rearrangement uses TRBV2 and TRBJ2-7; 7 bases line up with TRBD1. The CDR3 spans 15 residues. The germline CDR1 and CDR2 sequences are SNHLY and FYNNEI. The V and J ends lost 5 bases and 5 bases, in that order; junction bases with no gene match: 12.

This rearrangement joins TRBV5-6 to TRBJ1-6; D is possibly TRBD1 (6 bases). Germline values: CDR1 SGHDT, CDR2 YYEEEE. Trimming stripped 0 bases from V and 2 bases from J, with 12 bases between. This CDR3 contains 17 residues. The CDR3, as DNA: TGTGCCAGCAGCTTGGCCAAGGGACAAACCTATAATTCACCCCTCCACTTT. It codes for CASSLAKGQTYNSPLHF. Drawing the rest from reference TRBV5-6 and TRBJ1-6, the complete variable domain is DAGVTQSPTHLIKTRGQQVTLRCSPKSGHDTVSWYQQALGQGPQFIFQYYEEEERQRGNFPDRFSGHQFPNYSSELNVNALLLGDSALYLCASSLAKGQTYNSPLHFGNGTRLTVT.

The chain combines TRBV20-1 with TRBJ2-5; perhaps TRBD2 as D (6 bases). The CDR3 consists of 12 residues. Germline V gene data show CDR1 as DFQATT and CDR2 as SNEGSKA (reference sequence). The V gene lost 3 bases and the J gene lost 4 bases, with 9 bases spanning the gap. CDR3 sequence (DNA): TGCAGTGCTAGTCAACTAGCAGAGACCCAGTACTTC. Encoded protein: CSASQLAETQYF.

V gene TRBV7-9 combines with J gene TRBJ2-3; TRBD2 matches at 9 bases. This CDR3 comprises 16 residues. Germline V gives CDR1 SEHNR, CDR2 FQNEAQ (reference sequence). Trimming at V came to 3 bases and at J to 2 bases, leaving 6 bases not matched to a gene. CDR3 in DNA: TGTGCCAGCAGCTTGGGCGGGAGGGCCGTCACAGATACGCAGTATTTT. This sequence encodes CASSLGGRAVTDTQYF.

The V gene is TRBV18, the J gene TRBJ1-5; 7 positions agree with TRBD1. The CDR3 is 15 residues long. Germline V gene sequence: CDR1 KGHSH, CDR2 LQKENI. Germline trimming cut 6 bases from V and 0 bases from J; bases unmatched to any gene: 5. The CDR3 is CASSPRDSSNQPQHF. The CDR3 DNA reads TGTGCCAGCTCGCCCCGGGACAGTAGCAATCAGCCCCAGCATTTT.

The J gene is TRBJ1-1, the V gene TRBV6-5; maybe TRBD1 (6 bases). CDR1 is MNHEY and CDR2 is SVGAGI in the germline V gene. The CDR3 contains 12 residues. V lost 7 bases and J 5 bases, leaving 11 bases between the germline ends. The CDR3 sequence: CASIKTGTEAFF. The CDR3 nucleotides read TGTGCCAGCATAAAAACAGGGACTGAAGCTTTCTTT.

V and J are TRBV5-1 and TRBJ1-4; TRBD1 matches 9 bases. CDR1 SGHRS and CDR2 YFSETQ come from the germline V gene. V dropped 6 bases and J dropped 8; count of bases not matched to a gene: 5. The CDR3 is 13 residues long. As DNA, the CDR3 is TGCGCCAGCACACAGGGGGCGAGAGAAAAACTGTTTTTT. Its translation: CASTQGAREKLFF.

This clone was detected a few times. The chain carries TRBV6-2 or TRBV6-3 and TRBJ2-7; TRBD1 matches 10 bases. CDR1 and CDR2 (germline): MNHEY, SVGEGT. The CDR3 extends over 14 amino acids. J lost 1 base, V lost 4 bases, and 1 base had no gene match. CDR3 DNA sequence: TGTGCCAGCAGTTGGACAGGGGGGTCCTACGAGCAGTACTTC. It translates to CASSWTGGSYEQYF.

This clone has just one count. J is TRBJ2-5 and V is TRBV27, with 14 bases that match TRBD2. The germline CDR1 and CDR2 sequences are MNHEY and SMNVEV (reference sequence). This CDR3 region has 15 residues. The trim removed 5 bases at V and 5 bases at J, leaving 4 bases unmatched. The CDR3 nucleotides are TGTGCCAGCAGTACTAGGACTAGCGGGAGGGAGACCCAGTACTTC. This codes for CASSTRTSGRETQYF.

The chain's CDR3 is CASSEIAGNSPLHF. The CDR3 DNA follows: TGTGCCAGCAGTGAAATTGCAGGCAATTCACCCCTCCACTTT. This chain uses TRBV2 with TRBJ1-6; D is undetermined. V was shortened by 2 bases and J by 7 bases, with 9 bases between the two germline ends. The CDR3 has 14 residues. CDR1 and CDR2 (germline): SNHLY, FYNNEI.